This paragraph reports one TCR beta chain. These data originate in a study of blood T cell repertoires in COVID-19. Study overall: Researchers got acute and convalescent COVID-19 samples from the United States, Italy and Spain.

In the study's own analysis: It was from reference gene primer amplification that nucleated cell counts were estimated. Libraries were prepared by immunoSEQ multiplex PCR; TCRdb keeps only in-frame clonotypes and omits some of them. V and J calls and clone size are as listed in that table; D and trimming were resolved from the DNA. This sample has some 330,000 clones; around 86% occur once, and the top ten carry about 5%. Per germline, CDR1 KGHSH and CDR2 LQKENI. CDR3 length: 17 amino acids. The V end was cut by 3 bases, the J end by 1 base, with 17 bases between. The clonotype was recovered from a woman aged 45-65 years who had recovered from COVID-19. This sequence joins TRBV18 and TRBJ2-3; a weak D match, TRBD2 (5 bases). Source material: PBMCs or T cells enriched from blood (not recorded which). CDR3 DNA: TGTGCCAGCTCACCTACCACCGGGATCTCCGGCACAGATACGCAGTATTTT. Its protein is CASSPTTGISGTDTQYF.